The 32 T cell receptor beta chains listed next were all sequenced from one sample in a study of OX40 agonist ivuxolimab in advanced cancers. Using immunoSEQ multiplex PCR, the repertoire was profiled, and TCRdb retains in-frame clones only, with some absent. The table has about 10,000 clones, roughly 71% seen once. The sample was CD4+ or CD8+ T cells sorted from blood, taken in a trial of the OX40 agonist ivuxolimab. All receptors come from an adult with an advanced solid tumor such as melanoma, head and neck, liver or kidney cancer.

The rearrangement uses TRBV9 and TRBJ2-7, with TRBD2 as a possible D gene (5 bases). Trimming removed 0 bases at V and 4 bases at J, with 5 bases between. The CDR3 loop spans 12 amino acids. Germline V CDR1 and CDR2: SGDLS, YYNGEE. The CDR3 region is CASSVGGYEQYF. CDR3 DNA: TGTGCCAGCAGCGTAGGAGGGTACGAGCAGTACTTC.

The chain employs TRBV6-5 and TRBJ2-1; no firm D call. The CDR3 covers 13 residues. Trimming took off 8 bases at V and 1 base at J, with 9 bases between the two ends. Germline CDR1 is MNHEY and CDR2 is SVGAGI. CDR3 in DNA: TGTGCCAGCCAGGTGGGATCCTACAATGAGCAGTTCTTC. Its protein product is CASQVGSYNEQFF.

This clone was recorded a few times. This rearrangement joins TRBV11-2 to TRBJ2-7; D is unresolved. Germline V gene data show CDR1 as SGHAT and CDR2 as FQNNGV. The CDR3 length is 12 residues. Between the trimmed V and J ends, which lost 3 bases and 3 bases, there was a span of 6 bases. The CDR3 here is CASSLKGYEQYF. DNA for the CDR3: TGTGCCAGCAGCTTGAAAGGCTACGAGCAGTACTTC.

The chain carries TRBV21-1 and TRBJ2-3. TRBV21-1 is deemed a pseudogene. The CDR3 has 11 residues. This CDR3 reads CAKGLYRYAVF. The CDR3 DNA follows: TGTGCCAAGGGTCTTTACAGATACGCAGTATTT.

V usage is TRBV27 and J usage is TRBJ2-7; D could derive from TRBD1 or TRBD2 (5 bases each). V dropped 3 bases and J dropped 7 bases, with 16 bases sitting between them. Germline loops: CDR1 MNHEY, CDR2 SMNVEV (reference sequence). The CDR3 is made up of 14 amino acids. DNA of the CDR3: TGTGCCAGCAGTTTTGGGACGGGGCCCAGGGAGCAGTACTTC. Translation gives CASSFGTGPREQYF.

The rearrangement uses TRBV7-2 and TRBJ1-2; D is perhaps TRBD1 (6 bases). This CDR3 is 16 amino acids long. V was cut by 5 bases and J by 4 bases, with 20 bases left in between. CDR1 SGHTA and CDR2 FQGNSA come from the germline V gene. The CDR3 sequence: CASSQTHWTDSYGYTF. Written as DNA, the CDR3 is TGTGCCAGCAGCCAAACACACTGGACAGATAGCTATGGCTACACCTTC.

The chain uses TRBV4-3 and TRBJ1-1; D uncertain. Deletions cut 0 bases from V and 4 bases from J, with 9 bases between. CDR3 length equals 14 residues. Looked up from germline, CDR1 is LGHNA and CDR2 is YSLEER. CDR3 residues: CASSQDYVSTEAFF. The CDR3 DNA reads as TGCGCCAGCAGCCAAGATTACGTAAGCACTGAAGCTTTCTTT.

The rearrangement joins TRBV7-9 to TRBJ2-3; D unclear. The CDR3 totals 12 residues. CDR1 and CDR2 (germline): SEHNR, FQNEAQ (reference sequence). V dropped 5 bases and J dropped 4 bases, with 7 bases sitting between them. The CDR3 DNA reads as TGTGCCAGCAGCGACCTATCAGATACGCAGTATTTT. It yields the protein CASSDLSDTQYF.

The chain uses TRBV7-2 and TRBJ2-5; D gene unclear. The assigned J gene may be wrong: the sequence end matches TRBJ2-7 better. The length of the CDR3 is 11 residues. Germline assignment: CDR1 SGHTA and CDR2 FQGNSA. The CDR3 reads CASSLYYEQYF. The CDR3, as DNA: TGTGCCAGCAGCCTCTACTACGAGCAGTACTTC.

This chain links TRBV4-1 with TRBJ2-7; D not resolved. Trimming cost V 0 bases and J 2 bases, with 8 bases left between them. The CDR3 contains 14 residues. The germline CDR1 and CDR2 sequences are MGHRA and YSYEKL. The CDR3 spells CASSQDKGTYEQYF. CDR3 bases: TGCGCCAGCAGCCAAGATAAGGGAACCTACGAGCAGTACTTC.

This clone was observed a handful of times. The chain employs TRBV7-9 and TRBJ1-1, with 8 bases aligning to TRBD1. The germline gives CDR1 SEHNR, CDR2 FQNEAQ (reference sequence). This CDR3 has 13 residues. V trimming: 5 bases; J trimming: 4 bases; junction bases outside the gene matches: 3. The CDR3 loop is CASSSGTGTEAFF. The CDR3 DNA reads as TGTGCCAGCAGCAGCGGGACAGGCACTGAAGCTTTCTTT.

The chain employs TRBV7-9 and TRBJ1-5, with 7 bases lining up with TRBD1. Trimming at V came to 5 bases and at J to 7 bases, leaving 8 bases not matched to a gene. Germline V gene sequence: CDR1 SEHNR, CDR2 FQNEAQ (reference sequence). The CDR3 runs 14 residues. The CDR3 is CASSADDRAQPQHF. CDR3 nucleotide sequence: TGTGCCAGCAGCGCCGACGACAGGGCACAGCCCCAGCATTTT.

In this sample, this clone turned up a few times. The chain is built from TRBV7-9 and TRBJ1-1; 9 positions match TRBD1. The CDR3 loop spans 14 amino acids. V was clipped by 2 bases and J by 5 bases; unmatched bases: 3. CDR1 is SEHNR, CDR2 FQNEAQ, per germline (reference sequence). The CDR3 bases are TGTGCCAGCAGCTTATCAGGACAGGGGACTGAAGCTTTCTTT. Translation gives CASSLSGQGTEAFF.

This clone was seen repeatedly, ten times or more. The V and J genes are TRBV5-8 and TRBJ2-7; D gene uncertain. V lost 1 base and J 5 bases, leaving 4 bases between the germline ends. This CDR3 has 11 residues. The germline V gene has CDR1 SGHTS and CDR2 YDEGEE. The DNA of the CDR3 is TGTGCCAGCAGCTTGCGGGACGAGCAGTACTTC. Amino acid sequence: CASSLRDEQYF.

The chain uses TRBV5-5 and TRBJ1-1; maybe TRBD1 (5 bases). V dropped 2 bases and J dropped 11 bases, with 22 bases sitting between them. The CDR3 is made up of 15 amino acids. Germline V gives CDR1 SGHKS, CDR2 YYEKEE (reference sequence). The CDR3 here is CASSLSPSNPWGAFF. In DNA, the CDR3 is TGTGCCAGCAGCTTATCACCCAGCAACCCCTGGGGGGCTTTCTTT. Combining the CDR3 with reference TRBV5-5 and TRBJ1-1 gives the whole variable domain DAGVTQSPTHLIKTRGQQVTLRCSPISGHKSVSWYQQVLGQGPQFIFQYYEKEERGRGNFPDRFSARQFPNYSSELNVNALLLGDSALYLCASSLSPSNPWGAFFGQGTRLTVV.

J is TRBJ2-5 and V is TRBV28; the D is unclear. V was trimmed by 6 bases and J by 5 bases, leaving 13 bases between them. Germline CDR1 reads MDHEN; CDR2 reads SYDVKM. This CDR3 spans 13 amino acids. CDR3 protein: CASRGLLHETQYF. The CDR3 DNA reads TGTGCCAGCAGAGGTCTACTGCACGAGACCCAGTACTTC.

V and J are TRBV2 and TRBJ2-5; D not certain. This CDR3 comprises 13 residues. With 7 bases removed from V and 5 bases from J, the gap between germline ends came to 14 bases. CDR1 is SNHLY and CDR2 is FYNNEI in the germline V gene. The CDR3 DNA sequence: TGTGCCAGCACGCTCTGGATCGGCGAGACCCAGTACTTC. Translated: CASTLWIGETQYF.

This clone appeared a single time. The rearrangement uses TRBV13 and TRBJ2-1; D not resolved. This CDR3 has 14 residues. Germline CDR1 reads PRHDT; CDR2 reads FYEKMQ (reference sequence). V was shortened by 5 bases and J by 0 bases, with 8 bases between the two germline ends. The CDR3 is CASSPYRSYNEQFF. Here the CDR3 DNA reads TGTGCCAGCAGCCCCTACCGCTCCTACAATGAGCAGTTCTTC.

This chain connects TRBV18 to TRBJ2-7; 9 bases map to TRBD1. The V and J ends lost 3 bases and 4 bases, in that order; junction bases with no gene match: 4. Germline CDR1 KGHSH, CDR2 LQKENI. The CDR3 has 14 amino acids. The CDR3 DNA is TGTGCCAGCTCACCGGACGACAGGGGGTACGAGCAGTACTTC. It specifies CASSPDDRGYEQYF.

In its sample, this clone is large. The chain combines TRBV5-6 with TRBJ2-3; D not certain. V was cut by 3 bases and J by 1 base, with 12 bases left in between. The CDR3 loop spans 15 amino acids. Germline CDR1 reads SGHDT; CDR2 reads YYEEEE. The CDR3 nucleotides are TGTGCCAGCAGCTACGCCTTGGTAGGCACAGATACGCAGTATTTT. Translated: CASSYALVGTDTQYF. Full variable domain (missing parts from reference TRBV5-6 and TRBJ2-3): DAGVTQSPTHLIKTRGQQVTLRCSPKSGHDTVSWYQQALGQGPQFIFQYYEEEERQRGNFPDRFSGHQFPNYSSELNVNALLLGDSALYLCASSYALVGTDTQYFGPGTRLTVL.

CDR3 bases: TGCAGCGTTGAGATCGCAGAGGCTAACTATGGCTACACCTTC. Translating it yields CSVEIAEANYGYTF. The rearrangement links TRBV29-1 to TRBJ1-2; D unclear. From germline, CDR1 is SQVTM and CDR2 ANQGSEA. V lost 3 bases, J lost 0 bases, and 11 bases lay in between. The CDR3 covers 14 residues.

The genes are TRBV4-1 and TRBJ1-4; D remains ambiguous. The CDR3 has 15 amino acids. Trimming pared 0 bases from V and 8 bases from J, leaving 13 bases between. The germline gives CDR1 MGHRA, CDR2 YSYEKL. The CDR3 spells CASSQDLGYGEKLFF. The CDR3 nucleotides are TGCGCCAGCAGCCAAGATCTCGGTTACGGGGAAAAACTGTTTTTT.

The chain combines TRBV27 with TRBJ1-1, with TRBD1 as a possible D gene (5 bases). Germline CDR1 MNHEY, CDR2 SMNVEV (reference sequence). CDR3 length equals 13 residues. Trimming removed 8 bases at V and 7 bases at J, with 17 bases between. In nucleotides, the CDR3 is TGTGCCAGCGGGGACCGAAGAGGGAGTGAAGCTTTCTTT. Translating gives CASGDRRGSEAFF.

This clone occurred once. The rearrangement uses TRBV19 and TRBJ1-2; no definite D call. CDR3 length equals 14 residues. The V gene lost 4 bases and the J gene lost 0 bases, with 9 bases spanning the gap. Germline values: CDR1 LNHDA, CDR2 SQIVND (reference sequence). CDR3 DNA: TGTGCCAGTAGTACGACAATTGCTAACTATGGCTACACCTTC. Residues: CASSTTIANYGYTF.

The rearrangement joins TRBV28 to TRBJ1-5, with D maybe TRBD1 (5 bases). Germline CDR1 reads MDHEN; CDR2 reads SYDVKM. V was shortened by 3 bases and J by 6 bases, with 12 bases between the two germline ends. This CDR3 comprises 14 residues. The DNA for the CDR3 is TGTGCCAGCAGTTTCATAGGGGCCGGTCAGCCCCAGCATTTT. Its translation is CASSFIGAGQPQHF.

This clone occurred once. V usage is TRBV18 and J usage is TRBJ1-1; 10 bases fit TRBD1. Germline V gene sequence: CDR1 KGHSH, CDR2 LQKENI. This CDR3 region has 15 residues. With V trimmed by 4 bases and J by 6 bases, 8 bases remained unmatched. The chain's CDR3 is CASSQTGQGGAEAFF. CDR3 nucleotide sequence: TGTGCCAGCTCACAGACCGGACAGGGGGGGGCTGAAGCTTTCTTT.

This clone has more than one count but fewer than ten. The rearrangement joins TRBV5-4 to TRBJ2-7; the D is unclear. Looked up from germline, CDR1 is SGHNT and CDR2 is YYREEE (reference sequence). V dropped 1 base and J dropped 5 bases, with 4 bases sitting between them. The length of the CDR3 is 11 residues. CDR3: CASSLRDEQYF. The CDR3 bases are TGTGCCAGCAGCTTGCGGGACGAGCAGTACTTC.

The V gene is TRBV5-4, the J gene TRBJ2-7, with no clear D. Germline CDR1 and CDR2: SGHNT and YYREEE (reference sequence). This CDR3 has 13 residues. The ends were cut back, 3 bases at V and 6 bases at J, with 13 bases in the middle. CDR3 DNA: TGTGCCAGCAGCTCGCGGCCCGGCGCCGAGCAGTACTTC. Encoded protein: CASSSRPGAEQYF.

The chain couples TRBV4-2 to TRBJ2-3; tentative D call: TRBD1 (5 bases). The V end was cut by 4 bases, the J end by 4 bases, with 6 bases between. CDR1 is LGHNA, CDR2 YNFKEQ, per germline. The CDR3 length is 12 residues. CDR3 bases: TGTGCCAGCAGCCGCAGGGCAGATACGCAGTATTTT. It translates to CASSRRADTQYF.

The V call is TRBV9, the J call TRBJ2-1, with TRBD2 identical over 9 bases. V lost 0 bases and J lost 8; bases outside the gene matches: 9. The V gene's germline CDR1 is SGDLS and CDR2 YYNGEE. This CDR3 is 16 amino acids long. CDR3 loop: CASSVVKAGGLHEQFF. As DNA, the CDR3 is TGTGCCAGCAGCGTAGTAAAAGCGGGGGGATTGCATGAGCAGTTCTTC.

This chain links TRBV10-1 with TRBJ1-1, with TRBD1 matching 7 bases. The CDR3 is 13 amino acids. With V trimmed by 6 bases and J by 5 bases, 6 bases remained unmatched. Germline loops: CDR1 WNHNN, CDR2 SYGVQD (reference sequence). CDR3 bases: TGCGCCAGCAGGGAACAGGGGAGAACTGAAGCTTTCTTT. Translation: CASREQGRTEAFF.

The chain joins TRBV30 to TRBJ2-3; 8 nucleotides line up with TRBD1. The V gene end was trimmed by 1 base and the J gene end by 6 bases; junction bases not matched to a gene: 6. CDR1 is GTSNPN and CDR2 is SVGIG in the germline V gene (reference sequence). The CDR3 sequence is 14 residues long. The CDR3 region is CAWSATGGLDTQYF. In DNA form, the CDR3 reads TGTGCCTGGAGTGCTACAGGGGGTCTGGATACGCAGTATTTT.